This T cell receptor (beta chain) was captured in a study of blood T cell repertoires in COVID-19. Clones were sequenced by immunoSEQ multiplex PCR, and TCRdb holds only the in-frame ones, with some missing. In the table there are about 310,000 clones, roughly nine tenths of which are singletons. The CDR3 covers 13 residues. Germline assignment: CDR1 SQVTM and CDR2 ANQGSEA. V lost 4 bases, J lost 6 bases, and 8 bases stayed unmatched. Sequenced input: PBMCs or T cells enriched from blood (not recorded which). This chain uses TRBV29-1 with TRBJ1-2; 7 nucleotides agree with TRBD1. This receptor was obtained from a woman aged 25 to 39 who had recovered from COVID-19. The DNA of the CDR3 is TGCAGCGTTGTCCCAGACAGGGATGATGGCTACACCTTC. It encodes CSVVPDRDDGYTF.